This TCR beta chain was identified during a study of blood T cell repertoires in COVID-19. On the study more broadly: The United States, Italy and Spain provided the acute and convalescent COVID-19 samples. T cells, B-cell-depleted T cells, or PBMCs supplied cDNA or gDNA.

The method was immunoSEQ multiplex PCR; TCRdb's version includes in-frame clones alone and lacks a portion of them. The sample includes 300,000 or so clones, about nine tenths of them seen just once. J lost 5 bases, V lost 6 bases, and 10 bases had no gene match. The CDR3 totals 15 residues. CDR1 is SNHLY and CDR2 is FYNNEI in the germline V gene. This clone appeared a single time. This sequence originates from a young woman with COVID-19, enrolled during active disease. V and J are TRBV2 and TRBJ1-2; TRBD1 agrees at 9 bases. The sequencing sample was made of peripheral blood. The CDR3 region is CASRGGRTGAYGYTF. DNA of the CDR3: TGTGCCAGCAGAGGGGGACGGACAGGGGCTTATGGCTACACCTTC.